The TCR beta chain under discussion was sequenced for a study of blood T cell repertoires in COVID-19 (dated by TCRdb to between 2020 and 2021). Broadly, across the study: Samples from collaborators originated in the United States, Italy and Spain and spanned both the acute and convalescent phases of COVID-19. The material from the prospective study consisted of cDNA or gDNA derived from T cells, B-cell-depleted T cells, or PBMCs. Subjects who had been exposed to COVID-19, were actively infected with it, or had recovered from it provided the deeply sampled blood TCRbeta repertoires that made up the dataset. A freely available public database, intended as a resource for researchers studying the immune response to SARS-CoV-2, is where the repertoires were released. The samples were drawn from two sources: the first 160 participants of the ongoing ImmuneRACE study, and fewer than 1,500 subjects contributed by 6 global collaborators. Nearly every sample came with metadata listing a de-identified subject ID, COVID-19 status, age in years and sex. Where HLA class I and class II types were available, the types were taken from metadata supplied by the sample provider, not from assay-based typing. Here is what the overall study found, with its caveats: The amount of clinical and demographic metadata varied by source and participant and was provided uncurated.

Trimmed from V: 4 bases; trimmed from J: 0 bases; junction bases lacking a gene match: 4. The CDR3 runs 15 residues from the cysteine to the phenylalanine. Only the CDR3 portion is preserved as DNA: 45 bases, with reading frame beginning at the first base. The CDR1 and CDR2 encoded by the germline V gene (reference sequence) are LNHDA and SQIVND. The collaborating institutions used their own protocols to collect whole blood in K2EDTA tubes. Collaborator samples were shipped for TCRbeta analysis as frozen whole blood, isolated PBMCs, or DNA extracted from either sample type. TCRbeta CDR3 regions were amplified from genomic DNA by means of the immunoSEQ Assay, a bias-controlled multiplex PCR. From the authors' description of their analysis: Nucleated cell counts per sample were estimated from amplification of reference gene primers within the assay. Sequence reads were collapsed and filtered to measure the absolute abundance of every unique TCRbeta CDR3 rearrangement. Productive Simpson clonality was computed per sample as the square root of Simpson's diversity index over productive rearrangements. The source is immuneACCESS, and TCRdb retained only in-frame sequences with V and J called. Part of the clones is not carried over; for the studies checked, unresolved V genes explain less than half of this, and the remainder is unexplained. The D gene and trimming were derived from the DNA, and the V and J assignments and clone size from that table. In all, the sample holds 180,000 or so clones, and 75% to 90% of those were seen once. The ten largest clones add up to 8.2% of the sample.

A note on this clone: Its antigen is not yet known. Nothing much larger sits one base from this clone, and base qualities are not available.

The chain joins TRBV19 to TRBJ1-1; 8 central nucleotides agree with TRBD1. Sequenced: peripheral blood. This clonotype originated in a woman aged 55 to 70 with acute or convalescent COVID-19. The DNA sequence is as follows: TGTGCCAGTAGTACCGCGACAGGGGTGAACACTGAAGCTTTCTTT. Protein translation: CASSTATGVNTEAFF.